These 19 T cell receptor beta chains originate from one sample sequenced in a study of cytomegalovirus exposure and HLA in healthy donors. PCR amplification relied on 60 Vbeta primers (plus 13 Jbeta primers). This table comes from immunoSEQ multiplex PCR, and its TCRdb copy is limited to in-frame clones, with some not included. This table has over 85,000 clones, 60% to 80% appearing once. The sample was PBMCs. Receptors originate from a woman between 35 and 50 years old in good health and CMV-seronegative.

The rearrangement joins TRBV5-7 to TRBJ1-5; 7 nucleotides align to TRBD1. TRBV5-7 is identified as an open reading frame with a role that is uncertain. After removal of 4 bases from V and 4 bases from J, the junction contained 11 bases not matched to a gene. The CDR3 spans 16 residues. CDR3 in DNA: TGTGCCAGCAGCCAAGGACCACAGGGGAAAAATCAGCCCCAGCATTTT. It yields the protein CASSQGPQGKNQPQHF.

V usage is TRBV19 and J usage is TRBJ2-7, with TRBD1 as a possible D gene (5 bases). Looked up from germline, CDR1 is LNHDA and CDR2 is SQIVND (reference sequence). The CDR3 runs to 16 residues. Trimming shortened V by 5 bases and J by 0 bases, and 17 bases separated the two germline ends. The CDR3, as DNA: TGTGCCAGTAGTCCTTTGACAGCCCAGAGCTCCTACGAGCAGTACTTC. Translated: CASSPLTAQSSYEQYF.

This clone was observed a single time. The chain employs TRBV7-9 and TRBJ2-7; TRBD1 agrees at 8 bases. Germline V gives CDR1 SEHNR, CDR2 FQNEAQ (reference sequence). The J segment lost 4 bases and the V segment lost 5 bases, leaving 7 bases of the junction unmatched. This CDR3 has 14 amino acids. CDR3 sequence: CASSPTGGGYEQYF. In nucleotides, the CDR3 is TGTGCCAGCAGCCCCACAGGGGGAGGATACGAGCAGTACTTC.

This sequence joins TRBV5-8 and TRBJ1-5; D gene ambiguous. The germline V gene encodes CDR1 SGHTS and CDR2 YDEGEE. The CDR3 consists of 16 residues. V shed 4 bases and J shed 0 bases, with 14 bases lying between them. CDR3 nucleotide sequence: TGTGCCAGCAGCCCCACTAGGGCGAGTAGCAATCAGCCCCAGCATTTT. Its protein is CASSPTRASSNQPQHF.

The gene calls are TRBV4-2 and TRBJ1-6, with D possibly matching TRBD1 (6 bases). The CDR3 runs to 20 residues. Germline-derived CDR1 and CDR2 are LGHNA and YNFKEQ. Trimming took off 0 bases at V and 0 bases at J, with 18 bases between the two ends. The CDR3 bases are TGTGCCAGCAGCCAAGATCCTCTCAGGGGCCCGAGCTCCTATAATTCACCCCTCCACTTT. Translation gives CASSQDPLRGPSSYNSPLHF.

The rearrangement uses TRBV6-5 and TRBJ1-2; D unresolved. Germline V CDR1 and CDR2: MNHEY, SVGAGI. V was pared by 5 bases and J by 1 base, with 11 bases between. The CDR3 totals 14 residues. This CDR3 is CASSRGPLNYGYTF. In nucleotides, the CDR3 is TGTGCCAGCAGTCGGGGTCCCCTTAACTATGGCTACACCTTC.

The V call is TRBV19, the J call TRBJ2-7; 7 nucleotides agree with TRBD1. V gave up 7 bases and J gave up 6 bases; unmatched junction bases: 6. Germline-derived CDR1 and CDR2 are LNHDA and SQIVND (reference sequence). The CDR3 spans 12 residues. CDR3: CASNYRGVEQYF. DNA for the CDR3: TGTGCCAGTAATTACAGGGGTGTCGAGCAGTACTTC.

This clone was counted between two and nine times. The V call is TRBV6-1, the J call TRBJ2-7; 8 bases map to TRBD1. V shed 6 bases and J 1 base; nucleotides not matched to a gene: 5. This CDR3 is built from 14 residues. In germline, CDR1 is MNHNS, CDR2 SASEGT. CDR3 loop: CASSHDRGSYEQYF. DNA for the CDR3: TGTGCCAGCAGCCATGACAGGGGATCCTACGAGCAGTACTTC.

A few counts support this clone. The genes are TRBV19 and TRBJ1-2; tentatively, D is TRBD1 (5 bases). Looked up from germline, CDR1 is LNHDA and CDR2 is SQIVND (reference sequence). The CDR3 loop spans 14 amino acids. V lost 5 bases and J lost 0, with 10 bases in between. This chain's CDR3 is CASSPDSTNYGYTF. The CDR3 DNA reads TGTGCCAGTAGTCCAGACAGCACTAACTATGGCTACACCTTC.

J is TRBJ2-2 and V is TRBV5-6, with a weak D call TRBD1 (5 bases). Germline loops: CDR1 SGHDT, CDR2 YYEEEE. The ends were cut back, 2 bases at V and 2 bases at J, with 10 bases in the middle. There are 15 residues in the CDR3. The CDR3 loop reads CASSLTGPNTGELFF. In nucleotides, the CDR3 is TGTGCCAGCAGCTTAACAGGACCTAACACCGGGGAGCTGTTTTTT.

The rearrangement links TRBV11-3 to TRBJ2-7; 7 positions match TRBD2. This CDR3 comprises 13 residues. V dropped 1 base and J dropped 3; count of bases not matched to a gene: 0. The germline V gene has CDR1 SGHNT and CDR2 YENEEA. CDR3 amino acids: CASSLGGGYEQYF. DNA of the CDR3: TGTGCCAGCAGCTTAGGGGGGGGCTACGAGCAGTACTTC.

This chain connects TRBV4-2 to TRBJ2-2, with D possibly being TRBD2 (7 bases). This CDR3 contains 17 residues. Germline CDR1 and CDR2: LGHNA and YNFKEQ. Trimming left V 0 bases short and J 6 bases short, with 17 bases between. In DNA form, the CDR3 reads TGTGCCAGCAGCCAAGAGTTAGTAGGCGGGGGCCCCGGGGAGCTGTTTTTT. Translation gives CASSQELVGGGPGELFF.

In its sample, this clone was seen a few times. V gene TRBV27 combines with J gene TRBJ2-2; D not certain. Germline V CDR1 and CDR2: MNHEY, SMNVEV (reference sequence). CDR3 length equals 13 residues. With 7 bases removed from V and 3 bases from J, the gap between germline ends came to 9 bases. The DNA for the CDR3 is TGTGCCAGCATTTCTCGGTACACCGGGGAGCTGTTTTTT. Protein: CASISRYTGELFF.

The V gene is TRBV19, the J gene TRBJ1-1; TRBD1 aligns across 7 bases. There are 14 residues in the CDR3. Germline assignment: CDR1 LNHDA and CDR2 SQIVND (reference sequence). Trimming removed 6 bases from V and 5 bases from J; junction bases left unmatched: 9. The CDR3 spells CASRVAGGGTEAFF. CDR3 DNA: TGTGCCAGTAGGGTGGCAGGGGGAGGTACTGAAGCTTTCTTT.

The chain is built from TRBV30 and TRBJ1-5, with a tentative D call TRBD1 (5 bases). V lost 2 bases and J 4 bases, leaving 12 bases between the germline ends. This CDR3 has 14 residues. CDR1 is GTSNPN and CDR2 is SVGIG in the germline V gene (reference sequence). In DNA form, the CDR3 reads TGTGCCTGGAGTAGTGGGACTATTAATCAGCCCCAGCATTTT. It encodes CAWSSGTINQPQHF. Full variable domain (missing parts from reference TRBV30 and TRBJ1-5): SQTIHQWPATLVQPVGSPLSLECTVEGTSNPNLYWYRQAAGRGLQLLFYSVGIGQISSEVPQNLSASRPQDRQFILSSKKLLLSDSGFYLCAWSSGTINQPQHFGDGTRLSIL.

CDR3 region: CASSLEAGVGTEAFF. The CDR3 nucleotides are TGTGCCAGCAGCTTAGAGGCGGGGGTTGGGACTGAAGCTTTCTTT. The chain is built from TRBV7-8 and TRBJ1-1, with a tentative D call TRBD1 (5 bases). The V end was cut by 1 base, the J end by 5 bases, with 14 bases between. There are 15 residues in the CDR3. Germline V gene lookup returns CDR1 SGHVS and CDR2 FQNEAQ. Drawing the rest from reference TRBV7-8 and TRBJ1-1, the complete variable domain is GAGVSQSPRYKVAKRGQDVALRCDPISGHVSLFWYQQALGQGPEFLTYFQNEAQLDKSGLPSDRFFAERPEGSVSTLKIQRTQQEDSAVYLCASSLEAGVGTEAFFGQGTRLTVV.

J is TRBJ1-1 and V is TRBV5-4, with a tentative D call TRBD1 (6 bases). The CDR3 is made up of 16 amino acids. From germline, CDR1 is SGHNT and CDR2 YYREEE (reference sequence). Trimming stripped 0 bases from V and 1 base from J, with 13 bases between. The CDR3 spells CASSLDLAGENTEAFF. CDR3 DNA: TGTGCCAGCAGCTTGGATCTGGCAGGGGAGAACACTGAAGCTTTCTTT.

The V call is TRBV19, the J call TRBJ1-2; 7 nucleotides align to TRBD1. Germline V gene data show CDR1 as LNHDA and CDR2 as SQIVND (reference sequence). With 6 bases clipped from V and 2 bases from J, the junction kept 3 bases outside the gene matches. The CDR3 covers 13 residues. CDR3: CASRVQGNYGYTF. CDR3 in DNA: TGTGCCAGTAGGGTACAGGGGAACTATGGCTACACCTTC. Together with reference TRBV19 and TRBJ1-2, the CDR3 gives the full variable domain: DGGITQSPKYLFRKEGQNVTLSCEQNLNHDAMYWYRQDPGQGLRLIYYSQIVNDFQKGDIAEGYSVSREKKESFPLTVTSAQKNPTAFYLCASRVQGNYGYTFGSGTRLTVV.

This clone came up once. The rearrangement uses TRBV5-1 and TRBJ1-4; D gene ambiguous. Trimming took 0 bases from V and 4 from J, leaving 7 bases between them. The CDR3 sequence is 14 residues long. Germline-derived CDR1 and CDR2 are SGHRS and YFSETQ. This CDR3 is CASSLGAINEKLFF. The DNA for the CDR3 is TGCGCCAGCAGCTTGGGAGCGATTAATGAAAAACTGTTTTTT.